This T cell receptor beta chain came from a study of CD4 T cells in relation to SARS-CoV-2 and coronaviruses. Unexposed donor CD4+ T cells date from 2011-2018, before the COVID-19 pandemic. After roughly ten days of culture, CD4+ T cells were isolated. This CDR3 spans 15 amino acids. V shed 0 bases and J 9 bases; nucleotides not matched to a gene: 5. The germline CDR1 and CDR2 sequences are MNHEY and SVGAGI. Sequenced by immunoSEQ multiplex PCR; TCRdb stores in-frame clones only, minus some. The table has 15,000 or so clones, roughly 87% seen once; the top ten hold 25% to 35%. For this clone: Its antigen is undetermined.

The source of this sequence is a human donor in good health. V usage is TRBV6-5 and J usage is TRBJ2-1, with TRBD1 identical over 10 bases. Sequenced material: CD4+ T cells from PBMCs, cultured in vitro. The CDR3 sequence is CASSYSATGGTEQFF. The CDR3 DNA is TGTGCCAGCAGTTACTCAGCGACAGGGGGCACTGAGCAGTTCTTC.